This T cell receptor beta chain stems from a study of blood T cell repertoires in COVID-19. Overall study: Acute and convalescent COVID-19 specimens originated in the United States, Italy and Spain. The cDNA or gDNA used as material had been derived from T cells, B-cell-depleted T cells, or PBMCs.

The authors' processing: Estimated nucleated cell counts came from reference gene primer amplification. Repertoires were generated with immunoSEQ multiplex PCR, while TCRdb's copy carries only in-frame clones and drops some. The DNA gave D and trimming, while V, J and clone size come from that table. The sample consists of around 190,000 clones, 70% to 85% of them appearing once. The CDR3 has 15 residues. CDR1 and CDR2 (germline): SGHRS, YFSETQ. V lost 1 base and J lost 4, with 15 bases in between. The sequence came from a human donor in a cohort sampled during active COVID-19. The rearrangement joins TRBV5-1 to TRBJ2-7; D is unclear. Sequences were obtained from peripheral blood. CDR3 coding DNA: TGCGCCAGCAGCTTGAATCAGGTCAATAGGTACGAGCAGTACTTC. Amino acids: CASSLNQVNRYEQYF.